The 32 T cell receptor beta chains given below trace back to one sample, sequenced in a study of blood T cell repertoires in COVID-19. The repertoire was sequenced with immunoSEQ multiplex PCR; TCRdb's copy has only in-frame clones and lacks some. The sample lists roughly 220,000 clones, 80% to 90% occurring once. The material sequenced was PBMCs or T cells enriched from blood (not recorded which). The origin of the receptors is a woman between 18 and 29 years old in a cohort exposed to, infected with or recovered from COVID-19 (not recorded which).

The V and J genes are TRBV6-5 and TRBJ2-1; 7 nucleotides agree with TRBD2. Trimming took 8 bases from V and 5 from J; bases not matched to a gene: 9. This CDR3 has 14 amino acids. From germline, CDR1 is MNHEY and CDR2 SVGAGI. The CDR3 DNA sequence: TGTGCCAGCGGTCTAGCGGTAACAAACAATGAGCAGTTCTTC. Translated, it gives CASGLAVTNNEQFF.

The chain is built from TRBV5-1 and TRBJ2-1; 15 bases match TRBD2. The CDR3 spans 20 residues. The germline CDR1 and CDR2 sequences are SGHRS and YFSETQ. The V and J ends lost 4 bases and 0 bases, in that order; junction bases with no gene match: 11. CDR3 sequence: CASSQAGLAGGTPSYNEQFF. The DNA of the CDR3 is TGCGCCAGCAGCCAAGCGGGACTAGCGGGAGGAACGCCCTCCTACAATGAGCAGTTCTTC.

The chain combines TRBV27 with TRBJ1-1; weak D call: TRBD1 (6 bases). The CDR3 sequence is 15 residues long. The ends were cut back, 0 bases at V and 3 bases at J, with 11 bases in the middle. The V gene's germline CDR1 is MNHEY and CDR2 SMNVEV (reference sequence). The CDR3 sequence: CASSLSPQGDTEAFF. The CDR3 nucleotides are TGTGCCAGCAGTTTATCCCCACAGGGAGACACTGAAGCTTTCTTT.

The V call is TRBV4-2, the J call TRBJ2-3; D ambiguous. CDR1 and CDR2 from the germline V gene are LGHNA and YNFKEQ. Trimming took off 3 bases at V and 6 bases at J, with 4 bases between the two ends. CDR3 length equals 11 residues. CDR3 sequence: CASSQEDTQYF. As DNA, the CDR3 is TGTGCCAGCAGCCAGGAGGATACGCAGTATTTT.

CDR3 amino acids: CATSTGHQNTEAFF. As DNA, the CDR3 is TGTGCCACCAGCACCGGACACCAGAACACTGAAGCTTTCTTT. The chain recombines TRBV6-5 with TRBJ1-1, with D possibly matching TRBD1 (5 bases). Germline V lookup: CDR1 MNHEY, CDR2 SVGAGI. The CDR3 has 14 residues. With 10 bases removed from V and 1 base from J, the gap between germline ends came to 16 bases.

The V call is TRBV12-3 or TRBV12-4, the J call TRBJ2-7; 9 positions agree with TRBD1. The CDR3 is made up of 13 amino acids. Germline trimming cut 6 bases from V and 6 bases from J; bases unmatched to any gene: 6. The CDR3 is CASSRDRGSEQYF. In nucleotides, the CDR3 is TGTGCCAGCAGCCGCGACAGGGGGTCCGAGCAGTACTTC.

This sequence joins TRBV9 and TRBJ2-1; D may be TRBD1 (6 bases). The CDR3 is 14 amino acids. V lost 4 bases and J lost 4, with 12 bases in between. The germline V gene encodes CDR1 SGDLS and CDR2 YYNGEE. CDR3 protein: CASSPAQGYNEQFF. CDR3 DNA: TGTGCCAGCAGCCCAGCCCAGGGGTACAATGAGCAGTTCTTC.

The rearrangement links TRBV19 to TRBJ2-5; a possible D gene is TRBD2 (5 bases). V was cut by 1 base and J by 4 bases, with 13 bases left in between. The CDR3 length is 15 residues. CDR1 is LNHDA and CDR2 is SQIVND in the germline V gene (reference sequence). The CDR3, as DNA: TGTGCCAGTAGTATAGGGGCAGTTGGGAGAGAGACCCAGTACTTC. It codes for CASSIGAVGRETQYF.

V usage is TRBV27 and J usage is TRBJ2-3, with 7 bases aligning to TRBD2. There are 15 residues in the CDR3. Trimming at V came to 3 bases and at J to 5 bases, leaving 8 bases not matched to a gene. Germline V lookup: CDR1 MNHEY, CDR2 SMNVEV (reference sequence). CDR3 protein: CASSLSRGVGDTQYF. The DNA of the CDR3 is TGTGCCAGCAGTTTGAGTCGGGGGGTGGGAGATACGCAGTATTTT.

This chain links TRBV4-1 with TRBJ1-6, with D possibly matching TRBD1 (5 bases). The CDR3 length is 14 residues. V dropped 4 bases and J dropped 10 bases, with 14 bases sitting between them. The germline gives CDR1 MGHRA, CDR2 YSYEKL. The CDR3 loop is CASSPVGGKSPLHF. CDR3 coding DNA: TGCGCCAGCAGCCCGGTCGGGGGTAAATCACCCCTCCACTTT.

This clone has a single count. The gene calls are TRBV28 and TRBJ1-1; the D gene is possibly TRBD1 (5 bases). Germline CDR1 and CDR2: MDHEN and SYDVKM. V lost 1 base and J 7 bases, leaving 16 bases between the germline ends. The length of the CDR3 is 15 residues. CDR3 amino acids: CASSLFGDGANEAFF. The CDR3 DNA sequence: TGTGCCAGCAGTTTATTCGGTGATGGGGCGAATGAAGCTTTCTTT.

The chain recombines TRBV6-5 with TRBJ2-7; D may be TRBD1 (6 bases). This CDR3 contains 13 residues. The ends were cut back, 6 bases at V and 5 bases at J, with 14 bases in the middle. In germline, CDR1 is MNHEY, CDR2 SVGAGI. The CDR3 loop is CASSVPTGHEQYF. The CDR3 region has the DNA TGTGCCAGCAGCGTGCCGACAGGCCACGAGCAGTACTTC.

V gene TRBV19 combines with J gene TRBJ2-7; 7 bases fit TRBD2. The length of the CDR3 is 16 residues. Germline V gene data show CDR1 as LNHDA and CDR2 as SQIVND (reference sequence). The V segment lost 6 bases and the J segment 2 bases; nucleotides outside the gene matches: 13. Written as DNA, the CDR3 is TGTGCCAGTAGCCCCTTCGCAGCGGGGCCCCCCTACGAGCAGTACTTC. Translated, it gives CASSPFAAGPPYEQYF.

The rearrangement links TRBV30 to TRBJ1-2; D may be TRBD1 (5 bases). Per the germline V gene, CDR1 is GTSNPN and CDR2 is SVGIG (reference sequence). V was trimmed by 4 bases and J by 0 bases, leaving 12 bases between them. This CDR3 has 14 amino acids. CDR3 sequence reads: CAWTADRANYGYTF. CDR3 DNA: TGTGCCTGGACTGCTGACAGAGCTAACTATGGCTACACCTTC.

The CDR3 DNA follows: TGCGCCAGCAGCCAAGCAGGGTTTGGGAGGGCCTTTGATGAGCAGTTCTTC. Its protein is CASSQAGFGRAFDEQFF. The chain links TRBV4-1 to TRBJ2-1; 7 bases are shared with TRBD2. The CDR3 is made up of 17 amino acids. V lost 1 base and J lost 8; bases outside the gene matches: 14. Germline lookup yields CDR1 MGHRA and CDR2 YSYEKL.

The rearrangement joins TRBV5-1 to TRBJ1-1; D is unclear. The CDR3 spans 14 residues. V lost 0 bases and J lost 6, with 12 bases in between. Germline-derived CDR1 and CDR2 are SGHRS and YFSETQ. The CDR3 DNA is TGCGCCAGCAGCTTGGGTGAGGGCTGGGCTGAAGCTTTCTTT. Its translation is CASSLGEGWAEAFF.

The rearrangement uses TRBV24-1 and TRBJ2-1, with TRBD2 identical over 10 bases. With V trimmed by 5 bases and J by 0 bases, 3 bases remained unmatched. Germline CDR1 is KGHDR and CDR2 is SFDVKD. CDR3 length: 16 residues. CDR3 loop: CATSALAGDSYNEQFF. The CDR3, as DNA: TGTGCCACCAGTGCCCTAGCGGGAGACTCCTACAATGAGCAGTTCTTC.

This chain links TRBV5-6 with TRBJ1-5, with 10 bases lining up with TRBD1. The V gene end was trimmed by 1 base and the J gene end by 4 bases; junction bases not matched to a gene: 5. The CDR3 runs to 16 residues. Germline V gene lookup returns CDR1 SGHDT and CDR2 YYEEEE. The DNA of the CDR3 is TGTGCCAGCAGCTTGACGAGACAGGGGGCTAATCAGCCCCAGCATTTT. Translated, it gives CASSLTRQGANQPQHF. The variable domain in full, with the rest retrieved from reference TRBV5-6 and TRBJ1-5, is DAGVTQSPTHLIKTRGQQVTLRCSPKSGHDTVSWYQQALGQGPQFIFQYYEEEERQRGNFPDRFSGHQFPNYSSELNVNALLLGDSALYLCASSLTRQGANQPQHFGDGTRLSIL.

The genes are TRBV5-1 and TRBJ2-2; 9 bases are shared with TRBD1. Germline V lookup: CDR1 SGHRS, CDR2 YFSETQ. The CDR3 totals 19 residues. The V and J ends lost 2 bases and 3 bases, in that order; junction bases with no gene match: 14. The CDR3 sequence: CASSFLSNSQGADTGELFF. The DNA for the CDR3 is TGCGCCAGCAGCTTTTTATCCAATTCACAGGGGGCTGACACCGGGGAGCTGTTTTTT.

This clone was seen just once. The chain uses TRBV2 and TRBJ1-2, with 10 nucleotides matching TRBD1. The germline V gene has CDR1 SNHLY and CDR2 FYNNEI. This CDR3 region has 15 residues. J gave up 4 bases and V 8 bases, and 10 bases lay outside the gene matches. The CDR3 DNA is TGTGCCAGCGACTCCGAGCGACAGGGGGCCTATGGCTACACCTTC. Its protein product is CASDSERQGAYGYTF.

The CDR3 nucleotides are TGTGCCAGCAGCTTGGAGACAGGAAGGGGGGAGCAGTACTTC. Amino acid sequence: CASSLETGRGEQYF. J is TRBJ2-7 and V is TRBV7-6; the D gene is possibly TRBD1 (6 bases). CDR3 length equals 14 residues. The germline V gene encodes CDR1 SGHVS and CDR2 FNYEAQ. V lost 3 bases to trimming and J lost 7 bases, with 16 bases between them.

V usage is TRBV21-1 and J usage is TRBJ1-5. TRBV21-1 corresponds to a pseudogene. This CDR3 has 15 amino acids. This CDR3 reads CASRRGYTGNQPQHF. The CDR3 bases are TGTGCCAGCAGAAGAGGGTACACAGGCAATCAGCCCCAGCATTTT.

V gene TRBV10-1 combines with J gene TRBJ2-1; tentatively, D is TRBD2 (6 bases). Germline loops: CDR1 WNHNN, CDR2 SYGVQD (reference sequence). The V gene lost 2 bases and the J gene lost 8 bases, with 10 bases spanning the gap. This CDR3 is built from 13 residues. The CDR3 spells CASSEGWRDEQFF. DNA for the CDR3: TGCGCCAGCAGTGAGGGGTGGAGGGATGAGCAGTTCTTC.

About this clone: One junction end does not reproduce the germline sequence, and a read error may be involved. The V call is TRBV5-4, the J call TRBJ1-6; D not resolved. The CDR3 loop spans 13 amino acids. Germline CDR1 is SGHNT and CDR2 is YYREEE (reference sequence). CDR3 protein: CASRLDGNSPLHF. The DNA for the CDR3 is TGTGCCAGCAGGTTGGACGGGAATTCACCCCTCCACTTT.

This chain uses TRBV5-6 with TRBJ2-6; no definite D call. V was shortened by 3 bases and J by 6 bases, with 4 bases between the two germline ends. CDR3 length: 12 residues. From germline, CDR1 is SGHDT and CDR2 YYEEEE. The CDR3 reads CASSSSANVLTF. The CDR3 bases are TGTGCCAGCAGCTCGTCGGCCAACGTCCTGACTTTC.

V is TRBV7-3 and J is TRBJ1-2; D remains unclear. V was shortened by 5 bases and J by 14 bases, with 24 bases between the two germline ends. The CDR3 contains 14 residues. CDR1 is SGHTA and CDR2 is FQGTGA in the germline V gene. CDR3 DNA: TGTGCCAGCAGCGCCCGAGCGGAGCAAGGACGTCCTACCTTC. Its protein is CASSARAEQGRPTF.

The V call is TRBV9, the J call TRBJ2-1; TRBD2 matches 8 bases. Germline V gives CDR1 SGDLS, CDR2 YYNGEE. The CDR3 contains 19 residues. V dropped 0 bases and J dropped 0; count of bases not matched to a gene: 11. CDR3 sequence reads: CASSVEPLGAGGSYNEQFF. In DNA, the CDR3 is TGTGCCAGCAGCGTAGAGCCTCTCGGGGCGGGAGGCTCCTACAATGAGCAGTTCTTC.

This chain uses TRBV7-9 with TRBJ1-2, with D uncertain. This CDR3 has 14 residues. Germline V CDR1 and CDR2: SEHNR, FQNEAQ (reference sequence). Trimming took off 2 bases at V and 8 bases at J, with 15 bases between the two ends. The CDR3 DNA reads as TGTGCCAGCAGCTTACCTGACTCCTCTCGAGGCTACACCTTC. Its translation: CASSLPDSSRGYTF.

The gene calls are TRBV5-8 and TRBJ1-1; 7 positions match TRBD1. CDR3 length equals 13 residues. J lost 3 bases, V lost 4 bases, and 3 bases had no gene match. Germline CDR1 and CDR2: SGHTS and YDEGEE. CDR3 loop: CASSPDRDTEAFF. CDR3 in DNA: TGTGCCAGCAGCCCCGACAGGGACACTGAAGCTTTCTTT.

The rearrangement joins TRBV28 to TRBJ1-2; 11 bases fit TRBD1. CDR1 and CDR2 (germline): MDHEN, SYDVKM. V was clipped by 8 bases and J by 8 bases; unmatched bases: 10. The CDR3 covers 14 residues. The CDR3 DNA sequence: TGTGCCAGCGCACCGGGACAGGGGGTCGTCGGCTACACCTTC. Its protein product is CASAPGQGVVGYTF.

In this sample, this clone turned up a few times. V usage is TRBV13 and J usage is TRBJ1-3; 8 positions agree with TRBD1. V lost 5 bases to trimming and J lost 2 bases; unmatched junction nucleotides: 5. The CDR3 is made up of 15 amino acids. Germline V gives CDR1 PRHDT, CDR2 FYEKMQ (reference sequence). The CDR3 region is CASSADRAAGNTIYF. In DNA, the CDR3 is TGTGCCAGCAGCGCGGACAGGGCCGCTGGAAACACCATATATTTT.

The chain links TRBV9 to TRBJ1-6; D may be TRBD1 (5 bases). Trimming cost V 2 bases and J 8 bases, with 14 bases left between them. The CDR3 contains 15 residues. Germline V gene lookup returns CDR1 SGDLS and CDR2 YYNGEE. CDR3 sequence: CASSVSREVDSPLHF. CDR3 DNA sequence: TGTGCCAGCAGCGTGTCCAGGGAGGTTGATTCACCCCTCCACTTT.